This T cell receptor (beta chain) appears in the sequencing data of a study of blood T cells in healthy people across ages. Study observations and caveats: Unsorted PBMC material precluded a definitive naive versus antigen-experienced comparison.

In the case of this clonotype: The antigen is not known.

This CDR3 region has 13 residues. CDR1 and CDR2 from the germline V gene are SGHTA and FQGNSA. Trimming removed 1 base from V and 5 bases from J, with 6 bases in between. Next came a second PCR, run for about 6 to 11 cycles, which used a sample-barcoded 5' primer along with a J-beta primer mix. TCRdb re-analysed the 5' RACE reads in MiXCR, keeping a single row per CDR3 protein. The sample shows 900,000 to 950,000 distinct CDR3 sequences, 29% of them seen only once. The sample was also reused in another study, on T cells of mothers and their children. According to that study: Using the M1S primer, the second PCR added sample barcodes along with 2-4 random nucleotides.

This clonotype was sampled from a woman aged 35 to 49 in good health. The chain links TRBV7-2 to TRBJ1-5, with D unresolved. Sequencing was done on a sample of blood. The DNA of the CDR3 is TGTGCCAGCAGCTTAGGCATCGATCAGCCCCAGCATTTT. Its translation: CASSLGIDQPQHF.